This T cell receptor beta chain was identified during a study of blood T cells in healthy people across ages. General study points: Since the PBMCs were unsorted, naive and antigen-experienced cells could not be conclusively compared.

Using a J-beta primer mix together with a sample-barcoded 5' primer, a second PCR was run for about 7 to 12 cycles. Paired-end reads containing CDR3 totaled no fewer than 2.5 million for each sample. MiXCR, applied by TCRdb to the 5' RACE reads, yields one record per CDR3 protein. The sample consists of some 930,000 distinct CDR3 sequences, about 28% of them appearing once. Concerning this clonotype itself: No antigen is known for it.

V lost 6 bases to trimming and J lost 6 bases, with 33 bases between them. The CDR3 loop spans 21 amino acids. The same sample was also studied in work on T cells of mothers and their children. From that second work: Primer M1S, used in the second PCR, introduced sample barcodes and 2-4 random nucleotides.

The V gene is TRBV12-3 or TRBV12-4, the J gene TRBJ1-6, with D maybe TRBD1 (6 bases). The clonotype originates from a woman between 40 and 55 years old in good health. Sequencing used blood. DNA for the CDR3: TGTGCCAGCAGATCTGGTGGACAGCAGGGGTTCTTACAGATGGCTAATTCACCCCTCCACTTT. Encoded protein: CASRSGGQQGFLQMANSPLHF.